This TCR beta chain was sequenced during a study of early T cells in non-severe SARS-CoV-2 infection. Overall study context: Alpha and beta chains were unpaired, from unsorted whole-blood bulk RNA.

Study-level results: VDJdb matching, biased toward anti-spike CD8 responses, missed private and CD4 specificities.

J gave up 0 bases and V 8 bases, and 7 bases lay outside the gene matches. Germline V gene lookup returns CDR1 SGHVS and CDR2 FNYEAQ. This CDR3 contains 14 residues. Unique molecular identifiers (one per individual cDNA molecule) were attached. TCRdb called the 5' RACE reads again in MiXCR, with one record for every CDR3 protein. This table holds 46,000 or so distinct CDR3 sequences, over 3% found once. A remark on this clonotype: The target antigen is unknown.

The sequenced material came from whole blood. The J gene is TRBJ2-7, the V gene TRBV7-6; 7 bases line up with TRBD2. The TCR was taken from an adult who was a healthcare worker with PCR-confirmed SARS-CoV-2 infection or an uninfected control (not recorded which). CDR3: CASSLGTTSYEQYF. DNA for the CDR3: TGTGCCAGCTCATTGGGGACTACCTCCTACGAGCAGTACTTC.